The present T cell receptor (beta chain) was sequenced within a study of blood T cell repertoires in COVID-19. Produced via immunoSEQ multiplex PCR; TCRdb's table is partial and in-frame only. Of tens of thousands of clones listed, around four fifths were seen once; the top ten hold around an eighth. The germline V gene has CDR1 MNHEY and CDR2 SVGEGT. V lost 5 bases and J 9 bases, leaving 11 bases between the germline ends. The CDR3 covers 12 residues. Sequencing was done on a sample of peripheral blood. The sequence was collected from a human donor with acute or convalescent COVID-19. The donor label of this sample is uncertain. This chain uses TRBV6-2 or TRBV6-3 with TRBJ2-1, with D tentatively TRBD1 (6 bases). DNA for the CDR3: TGTGCCAGCAGTATGGACAGTGGTGAGCAGTTCTTC. Protein: CASSMDSGEQFF.